This T cell receptor beta chain comes out of a study of response to subunit inactivated influenza vaccine. This clonotype was detected a few times. One entry per CDR3 protein results from TCRdb running MiXCR on the RT-PCR reads. The sample yields more than 700,000 distinct CDR3 sequences, about 20% seen once. This receptor was obtained from a man aged 45 to 65 who received an inactivated influenza vaccine. Sequenced here: PBMCs from blood, sampled 5 to 6 days after vaccination.

The CDR3 region is CASSPRGQSRDTQYF. CDR3 sequence (DNA): TGTGCCAGCAGCCCACGGGGACAGAGTAGAGATACGCAGTATTTT. The rearrangement links TRBV7-9 to TRBJ2-3, with TRBD1 matching over 7 bases. This CDR3 spans 15 amino acids. Trimming removed 5 bases from V and 5 bases from J; junction bases left unmatched: 10. From germline, CDR1 is SEHNR and CDR2 FQNEAQ (reference sequence).